The subject of this entry is one TCR beta chain. Trimming pared 6 bases from V and 2 bases from J, leaving 4 bases between. The germline V gene encodes CDR1 ENHRY and CDR2 SYGVKD. The CDR3 is 12 amino acids. Profiling relied on immunoSEQ multiplex PCR, and the TCRdb table lists in-frame clones only, not all of them. The sample yields roughly 150,000 clones, around 82% seen once. The entry originates in a study of blood T cell repertoires in COVID-19. Input material: peripheral blood. The rearrangement joins TRBV10-3 to TRBJ2-2; no clear D gene. The source of this sequence is an older woman who had recovered from COVID-19. CDR3 residues: CAISYNTGELFF. CDR3 nucleotide sequence: TGTGCCATCAGCTATAACACCGGGGAGCTGTTTTTT.